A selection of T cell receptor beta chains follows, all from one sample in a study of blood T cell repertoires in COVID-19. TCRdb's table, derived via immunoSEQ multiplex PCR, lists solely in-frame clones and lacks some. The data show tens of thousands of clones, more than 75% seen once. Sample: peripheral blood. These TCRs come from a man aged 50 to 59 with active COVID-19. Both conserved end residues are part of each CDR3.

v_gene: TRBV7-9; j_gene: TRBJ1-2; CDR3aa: CASSFGAGSDYGYTF
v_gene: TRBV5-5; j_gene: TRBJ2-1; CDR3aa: CASSLHTSGRREQFF
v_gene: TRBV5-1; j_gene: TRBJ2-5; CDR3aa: CASSQTGDGTQYF
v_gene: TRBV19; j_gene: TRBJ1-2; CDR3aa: CASSIDGTGIGYGYTF
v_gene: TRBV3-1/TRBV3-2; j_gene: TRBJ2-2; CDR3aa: CASSQGTSLGTGELFF
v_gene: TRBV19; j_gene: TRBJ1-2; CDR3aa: CASTYQDYGYTF
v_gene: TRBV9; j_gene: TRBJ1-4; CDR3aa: CASSVEGLGGEKLFF
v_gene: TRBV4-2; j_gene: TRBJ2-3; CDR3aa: CASSQTNLAEDSDTQYF
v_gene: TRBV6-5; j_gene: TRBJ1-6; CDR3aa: CASLGGTYNSPLHF
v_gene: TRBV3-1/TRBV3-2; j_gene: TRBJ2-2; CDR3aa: CASSPRTGTGELFF
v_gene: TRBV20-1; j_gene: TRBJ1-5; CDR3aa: CSASDRAVNTNQPQHF